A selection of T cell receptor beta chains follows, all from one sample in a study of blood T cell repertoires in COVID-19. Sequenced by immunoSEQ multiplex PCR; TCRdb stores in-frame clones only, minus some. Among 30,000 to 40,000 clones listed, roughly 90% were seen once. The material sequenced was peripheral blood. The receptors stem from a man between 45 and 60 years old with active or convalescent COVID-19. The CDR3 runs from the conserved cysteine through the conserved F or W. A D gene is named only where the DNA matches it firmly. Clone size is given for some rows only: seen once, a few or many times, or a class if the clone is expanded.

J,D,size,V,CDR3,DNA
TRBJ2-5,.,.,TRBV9,CASSSRPQETQYF,TGTGCCAGCAGCTCCCGTCCTCAAGAGACCCAGTACTTC
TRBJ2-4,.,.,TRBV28,CASSLYTIGGAKNIQYF,TGTGCCAGCAGTTTATACACCATCGGCGGAGCCAAAAACATTCAGTACTTC
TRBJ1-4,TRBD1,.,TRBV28,CASRSYRGLEKLFF,TGTGCCAGCAGGTCCTACAGGGGTTTGGAAAAACTGTTTTTT
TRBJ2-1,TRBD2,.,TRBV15,CATSRDRSSGRNEQFF,TGTGCCACCAGCAGAGATCGGTCTAGCGGGAGGAATGAGCAGTTCTTC
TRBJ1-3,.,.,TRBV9,CASSVEAGYSGNTIYF,TGTGCCAGCAGCGTAGAAGCAGGATACTCTGGAAACACCATATATTTT
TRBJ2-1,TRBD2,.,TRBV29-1,CSVEGRREGRYNEQFF,TGCAGCGTTGAAGGACGGCGGGAGGGCCGGTACAATGAGCAGTTCTTC
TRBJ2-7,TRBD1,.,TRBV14,CASSQDGVTGAFYEQYF,TGTGCCAGCAGCCAAGATGGGGTGACAGGGGCTTTCTACGAGCAGTACTTC
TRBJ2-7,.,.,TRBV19,CASSISFGGASSYEQYF,TGTGCCAGTAGTATAAGTTTCGGCGGGGCTTCGTCCTACGAGCAGTACTTC
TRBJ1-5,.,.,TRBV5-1,CASSLGGPNQPQHF,TGCGCCAGCAGCCTCGGAGGGCCCAATCAGCCCCAGCATTTT
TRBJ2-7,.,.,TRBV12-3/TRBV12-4,CASSFGRYEQYF,TGTGCCAGCAGTTTCGGTCGCTACGAGCAGTACTTC
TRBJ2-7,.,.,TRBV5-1,CASSPTYEQYF,TGCGCCAGCAGCCCAACCTACGAGCAGTACTTC
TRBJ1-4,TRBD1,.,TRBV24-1,CATSDPTGPNEKLFF,TGTGCCACCAGTGATCCGACAGGGCCTAATGAAAAACTGTTTTTT
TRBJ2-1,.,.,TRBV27,CASSLRGPKNEQFF,TGTGCCAGCAGTTTAAGGGGCCCCAAGAATGAGCAGTTCTTC
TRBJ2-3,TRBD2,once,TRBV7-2,CASSLESLAGDTQYF,TGTGCCAGCAGCTTAGAAAGCCTAGCGGGAGATACGCAGTATTTT
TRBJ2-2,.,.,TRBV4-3,CASSQEEIRLISAGELFF,TGCGCCAGCAGCCAAGAGGAGATCCGACTAATCTCGGCCGGGGAGCTGTTTTTT
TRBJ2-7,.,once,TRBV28,CASSLSREGGSYEQYF,TGTGCCAGCAGTTTGTCCAGGGAGGGGGGCTCCTACGAGCAGTACTTC
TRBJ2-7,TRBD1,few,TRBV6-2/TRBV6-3,CASSFTLSGQRRGEQYF,TGTGCCAGCAGTTTTACACTCTCGGGACAGCGCCGGGGAGAGCAGTACTTC
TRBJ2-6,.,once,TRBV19,CASSSAGISSGANVLTF,TGTGCCAGTAGTTCCGCCGGGATATCCTCTGGGGCCAACGTCCTGACTTTC
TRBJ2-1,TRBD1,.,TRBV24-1,CATSDPGQGGSSSYNEQFF,TGTGCCACCAGTGACCCCGGACAGGGCGGATCGAGCTCCTACAATGAGCAGTTCTTC
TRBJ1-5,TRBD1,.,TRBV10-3,CAISESGQAPTSTGNQPQHF,TGTGCCATCAGTGAGTCCGGACAGGCCCCCACCTCCACAGGCAATCAGCCCCAGCATTTT
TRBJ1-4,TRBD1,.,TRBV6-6,CASSRDSSFATNEKLFF,TGTGCCAGCAGTCGGGACAGCTCCTTTGCAACTAATGAAAAACTGTTTTTT
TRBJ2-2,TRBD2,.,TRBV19,CASSTLGKGTINTGELFF,TGTGCCAGTAGTACCCTAGGCAAAGGGACTATAAACACCGGGGAGCTGTTTTTT
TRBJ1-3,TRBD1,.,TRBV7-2,CASSGRDRGYGNTIYF,TGTGCCAGCAGCGGACGGGACAGGGGATATGGAAACACCATATATTTT
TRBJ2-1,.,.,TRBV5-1,CASSPGTIYNEQFF,TGCGCCAGCAGCCCCGGGACAATATACAATGAGCAGTTCTTC
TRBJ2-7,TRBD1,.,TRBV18,CASSPPGQGYEQYF,TGTGCCAGCTCACCTCCGGGACAGGGCTACGAGCAGTACTTC
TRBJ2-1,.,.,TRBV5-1,CASSYQHRDEQFF,TGCGCCAGCAGCTACCAACACCGGGATGAGCAGTTCTTC
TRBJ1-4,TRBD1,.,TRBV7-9,CASSVGQGAREKLFF,TGTGCCAGCAGCGTTGGACAGGGGGCGCGCGAAAAACTGTTTTTT
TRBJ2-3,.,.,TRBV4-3,CASSQGGRKGADTQYF,TGCGCCAGCAGCCAAGGAGGTCGAAAGGGGGCAGATACGCAGTATTTT
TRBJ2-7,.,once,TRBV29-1,CSVEEGGLTSSYEQYF,TGCAGCGTTGAAGAGGGTGGGCTTACGAGCTCCTACGAGCAGTACTTC
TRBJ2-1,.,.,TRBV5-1,CASSSRSAYNEQFF,TGCGCCAGCAGCTCGAGGTCAGCGTACAATGAGCAGTTCTTC
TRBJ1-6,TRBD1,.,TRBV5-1,CASSLGITGGGSPLHF,TGCGCCAGCAGCTTGGGGATAACAGGGGGCGGTTCACCCCTCCACTTT
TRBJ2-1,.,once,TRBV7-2,CASSLASGPYNEQFF,TGTGCCAGCAGCTTAGCTAGCGGCCCTTACAATGAGCAGTTCTTC
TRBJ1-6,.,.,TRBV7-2,CASSLDWQGYNSPLHF,TGTGCCAGCAGCTTAGACTGGCAGGGTTATAATTCACCCCTCCACTTT
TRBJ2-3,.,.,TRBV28,CASRWRGRDTQYF,TGTGCCAGCAGATGGAGGGGGCGGGATACGCAGTATTTT
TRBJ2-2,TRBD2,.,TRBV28,CASQTSGTGELFF,TGTGCCAGTCAGACTAGCGGGACCGGGGAGCTGTTTTTT
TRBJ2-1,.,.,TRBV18,CASSPGASAFNEQFF,TGTGCCAGCTCCCCCGGAGCCAGCGCTTTCAATGAGCAGTTCTTC
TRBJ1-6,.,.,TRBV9,CASSVGQGMNSPLHF,TGTGCCAGCAGCGTAGGTCAGGGGATGAATTCACCCCTCCACTTT
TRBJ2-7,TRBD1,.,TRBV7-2,CASSLVGDRRYEQYF,TGTGCCAGCAGCTTAGTCGGGGACAGGCGCTACGAGCAGTACTTC
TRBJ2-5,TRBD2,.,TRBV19,CASKGSSGIFAGWETQYF,TGTGCCAGTAAAGGTTCTAGCGGGATTTTTGCGGGGTGGGAGACCCAGTACTTC